These 32 T cell receptor beta chains were all obtained from the same sample, sequenced in a study of naive and memory T cell subsets. TCR cDNA received a 3' ligated oligonucleotide that carried a UMI. The SP2 primer and nested alpha and beta constant region primers amplified ligated cDNA in four rounds. Using its own MiXCR run on the 5' RACE reads, TCRdb lists one record per CDR3 protein. The sample contains 55,000 to 65,000 distinct CDR3 sequences, approximately 8% of which appear only once. These receptors originate from a female donor in good health.

This clonotype was seen many times. The chain is built from TRBV18 and TRBJ1-1; unclear D gene. The CDR3 covers 13 residues. CDR1 and CDR2 (germline): KGHSH, LQKENI. V gave up 2 bases and J gave up 6 bases, with 10 bases separating them. The CDR3 spells CASSPSPNAEAFF. The CDR3, as DNA: TGTGCCAGCTCACCAAGTCCCAACGCTGAAGCTTTCTTT.

This clonotype was counted many times. This chain connects TRBV29-1 to TRBJ1-1, with no clear D. Germline assignment: CDR1 SQVTM and CDR2 ANQGSEA. The CDR3 contains 11 residues. V lost 8 bases to trimming and J lost 3 bases, with 10 bases between them. CDR3 loop: CSPRADTEAFF. As DNA, the CDR3 is TGCAGCCCTAGGGCAGACACTGAAGCTTTCTTT.

Ten or more counts support this clonotype. The chain combines TRBV10-3 with TRBJ1-1; D may be TRBD1 (6 bases). The germline V and J ends were trimmed by 1 base and 2 bases, with 8 bases remaining between them. The CDR3 totals 14 residues. Germline lookup yields CDR1 ENHRY and CDR2 SYGVKD. The chain's CDR3 is CAISELGANTEAFF. DNA for the CDR3: TGTGCCATCAGTGAGTTGGGGGCCAACACTGAAGCTTTCTTT.

The rearrangement links TRBV18 to TRBJ1-6; D gene unclear. V lost 6 bases and J lost 8, with 14 bases in between. CDR1 and CDR2 (germline): KGHSH, LQKENI. The CDR3 extends over 14 amino acids. CDR3 sequence (DNA): TGTGCCAGCTCTGGAACCGGGCGGGATTCACCCCTCCACTTT. It encodes CASSGTGRDSPLHF.

This clonotype was picked up a small number of times. V usage is TRBV4-1 and J usage is TRBJ1-2, with D perhaps TRBD1 (5 bases). This CDR3 is 14 amino acids long. CDR1 MGHRA and CDR2 YSYEKL come from the germline V gene. V was cut by 3 bases and J by 6 bases, with 14 bases left in between. The CDR3 spells CASSQGFGTDGYTF. The CDR3 nucleotides read TGCGCCAGCAGCCAGGGATTCGGGACCGATGGCTACACCTTC.

This clonotype was counted at least ten times. The J gene is TRBJ2-7, the V gene TRBV27; 10 bases map to TRBD1. Germline CDR1 reads MNHEY; CDR2 reads SMNVEV (reference sequence). The V and J ends lost 8 bases and 5 bases, in that order; junction bases with no gene match: 3. The CDR3 sequence is 12 residues long. This CDR3 is CASRTGGNEQYF. In nucleotides, the CDR3 is TGTGCCAGCCGGACAGGGGGGAACGAGCAGTACTTC.

This sequence joins TRBV7-8 and TRBJ2-7; D is undetermined. This CDR3 spans 11 amino acids. Looked up from germline, CDR1 is SGHVS and CDR2 is FQNEAQ. Trimming pared 4 bases from V and 4 bases from J, leaving 5 bases between. CDR3 in amino acids: CASSSWYEQYF. CDR3 bases: TGTGCCAGCAGCTCCTGGTACGAGCAGTACTTC.

The chain employs TRBV7-8 and TRBJ2-3, with 16 bases that match TRBD2. Trimming cost V 6 bases and J 5 bases; bases outside gene matches: 14. In germline, CDR1 is SGHVS, CDR2 FQNEAQ. CDR3 length equals 19 residues. DNA of the CDR3: TGTGCCAGCAGTCTCCCGCGGGGGACTAGCGGGGGGGCGGGAGATACGCAGTATTTT. Translated, it gives CASSLPRGTSGGAGDTQYF.

This clonotype was observed a handful of times. At one of its ends the junction is not consistent with the germline gene, which may arise from a read error. The CDR3 sequence is CAWSADRGVQPQNF. The CDR3 DNA sequence: TGTGCCTGGAGCGCCGACAGGGGCGTTCAGCCCCAGAATTTT. This chain links TRBV30 with TRBJ1-5; TRBD1 agrees at 8 bases. Per germline, CDR1 GTSNPN and CDR2 SVGIG (reference sequence). The CDR3 is 14 amino acids. Full variable domain (rest looked up from reference TRBV30 and TRBJ1-5): SQTIHQWPATLVQPVGSPLSLECTVEGTSNPNLYWYRQAAGRGLQLLFYSVGIGQISSEVPQNLSASRPQDRQFILSSKKLLLSDSGFYLCAWSADRGVQPQNFGDGTRLSIL.

This clonotype has only a few counts. J is TRBJ2-1 and V is TRBV19; 11 bases are a match to TRBD2. The CDR3 spans 14 residues. Losses at the gene ends were 5 bases for V and 7 bases for J; bases not matched to a gene: 4. Germline V gene lookup returns CDR1 LNHDA and CDR2 SQIVND (reference sequence). CDR3 residues: CASSLAGGPNEQFF. The DNA of the CDR3 is TGTGCCAGTAGTTTAGCGGGGGGGCCGAATGAGCAGTTCTTC.

A few counts support this clonotype. This chain links TRBV30 with TRBJ2-2; 7 bases are shared with TRBD1. The CDR3 contains 15 residues. V trimming: 4 bases; J trimming: 3 bases; junction bases outside the gene matches: 8. CDR1 is GTSNPN and CDR2 is SVGIG in the germline V gene (reference sequence). CDR3 nucleotide sequence: TGTGCCTGGAAGATAGGACAGGCCGACACCGGGGAGCTGTTTTTT. It codes for CAWKIGQADTGELFF.

This clonotype was counted many times. In DNA, the CDR3 is TGTGCCAGCAGTGAAGGTCGAGGGCAAGAGACCCAGTACTTC. This translates into CASSEGRGQETQYF. The V and J genes are TRBV25-1 and TRBJ2-5; a weak D match, TRBD2 (5 bases). Germline V gives CDR1 MGHDK, CDR2 SYGVNS. Trimming removed 2 bases at V and 2 bases at J, with 9 bases between. CDR3 size: 14 residues.

The table lists this clonotype with a few counts. The rearrangement joins TRBV20-1 to TRBJ2-2, with D perhaps matching TRBD1 (6 bases). Per germline, CDR1 DFQATT and CDR2 SNEGSKA (reference sequence). Trimming shortened V by 5 bases and J by 6 bases, and 16 bases separated the two germline ends. The CDR3 runs 14 residues. CDR3 protein: CSAPWGQMSGELFF. The CDR3 bases are TGCAGTGCTCCTTGGGGGCAGATGTCCGGGGAGCTGTTTTTT.

This clonotype was recorded a few times. The chain joins TRBV11-2 to TRBJ2-3; D may correspond to TRBD1 or TRBD2 (6 bases each). CDR1 SGHAT and CDR2 FQNNGV come from the germline V gene. V was trimmed by 5 bases and J by 8 bases, leaving 17 bases between them. The CDR3 extends over 14 amino acids. The CDR3, as DNA: TGTGCCAGCAGCACTCCCTCCAGGGGAGGTACGCAGTATTTT. Translated: CASSTPSRGGTQYF.

The chain joins TRBV9 to TRBJ2-2; 11 bases map to TRBD2. There are 15 residues in the CDR3. J was trimmed by 4 bases and V by 1 base; bases with no gene match: 0. Per the germline V gene, CDR1 is SGDLS and CDR2 is YYNGEE. As DNA, the CDR3 is TGTGCCAGCAGCGTACTAGCGGGAGGCACCGGGGAGCTGTTTTTT. It translates to CASSVLAGGTGELFF.

This clonotype was found a few times. V usage is TRBV11-3 and J usage is TRBJ2-3, with D unresolved. Per germline, CDR1 SGHNT and CDR2 YENEEA. Trimming removed 3 bases at V and 1 base at J, with 8 bases between. The CDR3 covers 14 residues. The CDR3 spells CASSFDSRTDTQYF. The CDR3 nucleotides read TGTGCCAGCAGCTTCGACTCTCGCACAGATACGCAGTATTTT. Drawing the rest from reference TRBV11-3 and TRBJ2-3, the complete variable domain is EAGVVQSPRYKIIEKKQPVAFWCNPISGHNTLYWYLQNLGQGPELLIRYENEEAVDDSQLPKDRFSAERLKGVDSTLKIQPAELGDSAVYLCASSFDSRTDTQYFGPGTRLTVL.

This clonotype was detected only a few times. This chain joins TRBV28 and TRBJ2-7, with TRBD2 matching 11 bases. The J segment lost 2 bases and the V segment lost 5 bases, leaving 8 bases of the junction unmatched. CDR1 is MDHEN, CDR2 SYDVKM, per germline. The CDR3 covers 16 residues. DNA for the CDR3: TGTGCCAGCAGTCCCACAGTAGCGGGAGGGACCTACGAGCAGTACTTC. As protein: CASSPTVAGGTYEQYF.

At least ten counts were recorded for this clonotype. The chain carries TRBV11-2 and TRBJ2-5; 7 nucleotides line up with TRBD1. Germline loops: CDR1 SGHAT, CDR2 FQNNGV. The J segment lost 5 bases and the V segment lost 5 bases, leaving 11 bases of the junction unmatched. CDR3 length: 15 amino acids. The CDR3 reads CASSEGAQILETQYF. The DNA for the CDR3 is TGTGCCAGCAGCGAGGGGGCCCAAATCCTTGAGACCCAGTACTTC.

This clonotype was counted ten times or more. CDR3 nucleotides: TGCAGTGCTAGTCCGCAGGGTAGGGCTGAAGCTTTCTTT. This encodes CSASPQGRAEAFF. The chain joins TRBV20-1 to TRBJ1-1; D perhaps matches TRBD1 (5 bases). The CDR3 sequence is 13 residues long. CDR1 DFQATT and CDR2 SNEGSKA come from the germline V gene (reference sequence). Between the trimmed V and J ends, which lost 3 bases and 6 bases, there was a span of 14 bases.

This clonotype was recorded at least ten times. The chain is built from TRBV25-1 and TRBJ1-2; D not certain. Deletions cut 3 bases from V and 0 bases from J, with 5 bases between. Germline CDR1 reads MGHDK; CDR2 reads SYGVNS. The length of the CDR3 is 13 residues. CDR3 sequence: CASSELTNYGYTF. The CDR3 nucleotides are TGTGCCAGCAGTGAGCTAACTAACTATGGCTACACCTTC.

This clonotype was detected a few times. The chain joins TRBV30 to TRBJ2-1; weak D call: TRBD1 (6 bases). V was clipped by 7 bases and J by 2 bases, with 18 bases between them. This CDR3 region has 15 residues. The germline V gene encodes CDR1 GTSNPN and CDR2 SVGIG (reference sequence). DNA of the CDR3: TGTGCCTCTAACCCCCTGGGGGCGGCCTACAATGAGCAGTTCTTC. Its protein product is CASNPLGAAYNEQFF.

This clonotype turned up a few times. The chain is built from TRBV20-1 and TRBJ2-1, with 10 bases identical to TRBD1. The germline V gene encodes CDR1 DFQATT and CDR2 SNEGSKA (reference sequence). J was trimmed by 4 bases and V by 2 bases; bases with no gene match: 14. The CDR3 runs 18 residues. The CDR3 bases are TGCAGTGCTAGACCCGGGACAGGGGATAGAAGGGGTTACAATGAGCAGTTCTTC. It yields the protein CSARPGTGDRRGYNEQFF.

This clonotype was observed many times. The chain is built from TRBV20-1 and TRBJ1-3; D is unclear. The germline gives CDR1 DFQATT, CDR2 SNEGSKA (reference sequence). The CDR3 extends over 14 amino acids. V was shortened by 1 base and J by 2 bases, with 9 bases between the two germline ends. CDR3: CSARVSGTGNTIYF. The CDR3, as DNA: TGCAGTGCTAGAGTGTCGGGGACTGGAAACACCATATATTTT.

The J gene is TRBJ2-1, the V gene TRBV19; 7 nucleotides line up with TRBD1. Germline V CDR1 and CDR2: LNHDA, SQIVND (reference sequence). Trimming removed 5 bases from V and 4 bases from J; junction bases left unmatched: 8. The CDR3 is 15 residues long. The CDR3 bases are TGTGCCAGTAGTGCTTCCGGGACAGTATACAATGAGCAGTTCTTC. Translated: CASSASGTVYNEQFF. The full variable domain, rest sourced from reference TRBV19 and TRBJ2-1, is DGGITQSPKYLFRKEGQNVTLSCEQNLNHDAMYWYRQDPGQGLRLIYYSQIVNDFQKGDIAEGYSVSREKKESFPLTVTSAQKNPTAFYLCASSASGTVYNEQFFGPGTRLTVL.

In this sample, this clonotype turned up many times. The CDR3 here is CASSYETGGYEQYF. Written as DNA, the CDR3 is TGTGCCAGCAGTTATGAGACAGGGGGCTACGAGCAGTACTTC. V gene TRBV28 combines with J gene TRBJ2-7; TRBD1 matches at 9 bases. Germline loops: CDR1 MDHEN, CDR2 SYDVKM. This CDR3 region has 14 residues. V trimming: 4 bases; J trimming: 3 bases; junction bases outside the gene matches: 4.

V is TRBV20-1 and J is TRBJ2-1, with 8 nucleotides matching TRBD2. Unmatched junction bases numbered 16, after V lost 6 bases and J lost 9 bases. This CDR3 contains 15 residues. In germline, CDR1 is DFQATT, CDR2 SNEGSKA (reference sequence). CDR3 sequence (DNA): TGCAGTGCGGACGGTGAGACGGGGGGGAACTTTGAGCAGTTCTTC. Its protein is CSADGETGGNFEQFF.

In its sample, this clonotype was seen many times. This rearrangement joins TRBV12-3 or TRBV12-4 to TRBJ1-2; a weak D match, TRBD1 (5 bases). With 8 bases removed from V and 4 bases from J, the gap between germline ends came to 11 bases. This CDR3 is 12 amino acids long. CDR3 in amino acids: CASGGLIYGYTF. In nucleotides, the CDR3 is TGTGCCAGCGGGGGACTGATCTATGGCTACACCTTC.

The sample holds a few counts of this clonotype. V and J are TRBV2 and TRBJ1-5, with 7 bases lining up with TRBD1. This CDR3 comprises 14 residues. V shed 6 bases, J shed 9 bases, and the junction held 11 bases outside the gene matches. Germline V gene sequence: CDR1 SNHLY, CDR2 FYNNEI. CDR3 residues: CASSSDRRLSPQHF. CDR3 nucleotides: TGTGCCAGCAGCTCGGACAGGAGATTGTCGCCCCAGCATTTT.

This clonotype occurred many times. The V and J genes are TRBV20-1 and TRBJ2-7; TRBD2 matches 7 bases. The CDR3 length is 15 residues. Germline CDR1 is DFQATT and CDR2 is SNEGSKA (reference sequence). The V gene end was trimmed by 3 bases and the J gene end by 0 bases; junction bases not matched to a gene: 8. The CDR3 DNA sequence: TGCAGTGCTAGGAGGGACTACCAGACCTCCTACGAGCAGTACTTC. This gives the protein CSARRDYQTSYEQYF.

The chain combines TRBV10-3 with TRBJ1-6; TRBD1 matches at 7 bases. This CDR3 region has 14 residues. Trimming cost V 7 bases and J 5 bases; bases outside gene matches: 5. Germline CDR1 and CDR2: ENHRY and SYGVKD. The CDR3 DNA is TGTGCCATCAAGGGGACAGCTGATAATTCACCCCTCCACTTT. This gives the protein CAIKGTADNSPLHF.

This clonotype was detected many times. This chain links TRBV29-1 with TRBJ1-2; D gene unclear. V gave up 1 base and J gave up 4 bases, with 13 bases separating them. CDR3 length equals 14 residues. Germline CDR1 is SQVTM and CDR2 is ANQGSEA. The CDR3 region has the DNA TGCAGCGTTGAAGGGGGAAGGTCTGTCTATGGCTACACCTTC. Translated, it gives CSVEGGRSVYGYTF. The whole variable domain, remainder taken from reference TRBV29-1 and TRBJ1-2, is SAVISQKPSRDICQRGTSLTIQCQVDSQVTMMFWYRQQPGQSLTLIATANQGSEATYESGFVIDKFPISRPNLTFSTLTVSNMSPEDSSIYLCSVEGGRSVYGYTFGSGTRLTVV.

The J gene is TRBJ2-2, the V gene TRBV7-6, with unresolved D. V lost 5 bases and J lost 6, with 16 bases in between. The CDR3 sequence is 15 residues long. CDR1 and CDR2 from the germline V gene are SGHVS and FNYEAQ. The CDR3 loop is CASSPPTGQPGELFF. DNA of the CDR3: TGTGCCAGCAGCCCCCCCACGGGTCAGCCCGGGGAGCTGTTTTTT.